This T cell receptor (beta chain) was captured in a study of cytomegalovirus exposure and HLA in healthy donors. Although they were nominally healthy when sampled, donors likely had unrecorded immune exposures. The PCR ran on 60 Vbeta and 13 Jbeta primers. Measured with immunoSEQ multiplex PCR; TCRdb has only the in-frame clones, and not every one. The profile shows about 140,000 clones, 78% of them singletons. The receptor's source is a male donor in good health and CMV-seronegative. What was sequenced was PBMCs.

The CDR3 loop is CASSGDSSYNSPLHF. CDR3 in DNA: TGTGCCAGCAGCGGGGACAGCTCCTATAATTCACCCCTCCACTTT. The chain employs TRBV9 and TRBJ1-6; 7 bases align to TRBD1. The CDR3 runs 15 residues. Losses at the gene ends were 3 bases for V and 0 bases for J; bases not matched to a gene: 0. Germline-derived CDR1 and CDR2 are SGDLS and YYNGEE.